This T cell receptor (beta chain) was profiled in a study of blood T cell repertoires in COVID-19. The overall study: Donors in the United States, Italy and Spain gave samples during acute or convalescent COVID-19.

This clone was recorded a few times. Trimming took off 11 bases at V and 6 bases at J, with 23 bases between the two ends. Per germline, CDR1 MNHEY and CDR2 SMNVEV (reference sequence). This CDR3 is 14 amino acids long. Recruitment covered roughly 24 US areas and drew participants whose ages spanned about 18 to 90 years. Participant-given clinical history determined each cohort assignment. Recovery among Cohort 3 donors was established by two negative PCRs, clearance, or symptom resolution. Sequencing used immunoSEQ multiplex PCR; TCRdb keeps in-frame clones, though not all of them. In the table there are approximately 220,000 clones, 85% of which are singletons.

The sample comprised PBMCs or T cells enriched from blood (not recorded which). The origin of this receptor is a man in his forties who had recovered from COVID-19. V usage is TRBV27 and J usage is TRBJ2-7; D may be TRBD2 (6 bases). In DNA, the CDR3 is TGTGCCCGAGGGGATGAGACTAGGCTAGGCGAGCAGTACTTC. Residues: CARGDETRLGEQYF.